This T cell receptor (beta chain) was identified in a study of response to subunit inactivated influenza vaccine. The ends were cut back, 5 bases at V and 4 bases at J, with 17 bases in the middle. CDR1 and CDR2 (germline): MNHNS, SASEGT. This CDR3 has 15 amino acids. TCRdb itself ran the RT-PCR reads through MiXCR, one entry per CDR3 protein. The table shows about 520,000 distinct CDR3 sequences, with about 25% occurring only once. Study-wide results and caveats: With each seasonal influenza vaccination, the authors suggested, few new T cells are recruited.

In its sample, this clonotype was seen a few times. What it binds is unknown. The chain combines TRBV6-1 with TRBJ1-1; maybe TRBD1 (6 bases). This material consisted of CD4+ T cells sorted from PBMCs, taken 5 days after vaccination. The sequence derives from a man in his fifties who received an inactivated influenza vaccine. The CDR3 DNA is TGTGCCAGCAGTCGAATGACAGGATCGAGCACTGAAGCTTTCTTT. It codes for CASSRMTGSSTEAFF.